This T cell receptor beta chain is drawn from a study of blood T cell repertoires in COVID-19. This CDR3 comprises 13 residues. The V and J ends lost 0 bases and 8 bases, in that order; junction bases with no gene match: 2. The V gene's germline CDR1 is SGDLS and CDR2 YYNGEE. This clone was detected a few times. Participant-reported clinical history was the basis for cohort assignment. Measured with immunoSEQ multiplex PCR; TCRdb has only the in-frame clones, and not every one. This table has approximately 200,000 clones, around nine tenths appearing once. The sequenced sample consisted of PBMCs or T cells enriched from blood (not recorded which). This chain uses TRBV9 with TRBJ1-2; 9 nucleotides align to TRBD1. This TCR derives from a woman aged 25 to 45 who had been exposed to COVID-19. The CDR3 is CASSVVGTGGYTF. In DNA form, the CDR3 reads TGTGCCAGCAGCGTAGTAGGGACAGGGGGCTACACCTTC.